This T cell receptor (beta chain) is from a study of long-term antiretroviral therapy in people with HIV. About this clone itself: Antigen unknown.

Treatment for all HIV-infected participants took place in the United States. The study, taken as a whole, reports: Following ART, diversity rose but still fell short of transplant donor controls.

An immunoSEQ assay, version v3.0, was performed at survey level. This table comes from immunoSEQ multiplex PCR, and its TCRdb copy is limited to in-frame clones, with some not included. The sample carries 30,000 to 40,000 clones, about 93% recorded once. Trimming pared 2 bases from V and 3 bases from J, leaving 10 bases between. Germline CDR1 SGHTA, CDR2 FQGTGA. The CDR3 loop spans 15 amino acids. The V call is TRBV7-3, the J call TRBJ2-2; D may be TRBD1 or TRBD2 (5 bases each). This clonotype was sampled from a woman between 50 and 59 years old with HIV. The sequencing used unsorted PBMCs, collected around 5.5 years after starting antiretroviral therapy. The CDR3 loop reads CASSLEGTYTGELFF. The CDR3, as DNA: TGTGCCAGCAGCTTAGAGGGGACGTACACCGGGGAGCTGTTTTTT.